The rows below give T cell receptor beta chains drawn from one sample of a study of T-cell reconstitution after alpha-beta-depleted transplantation in children. TCRdb passed the PCR reads through MiXCR, listing each CDR3 protein once. The sample shows around 440,000 distinct CDR3 sequences, roughly 17% of them seen only once. The sequencing used PBMCs, mostly from graft donor cells, collected 360 days after TCRalphabeta/CD19-depleted stem cell transplant. Source of these receptors: a boy younger than two who had a stem cell transplant for Wiskott-Aldrich syndrome, so the T cells may come from the graft donor. Each CDR3 is given with its conserved first and last residue. Each record gives: V gene, J gene, clone size, D gene, CDR3 protein, CDR3 DNA. A D gene is named only where the DNA matches it firmly. Expanded clones get a size class; other rows say once, few or many, or leave the size out.

V gene: TRBV6-1; J gene: TRBJ2-7; clone size: few; D gene: TRBD1; CDR3 protein: CASSTGVGTGGTYEQYF; CDR3 DNA: TGTGCCAGCAGTACAGGTGTCGGGACAGGGGGTACCTACGAGCAGTACTTC
V gene: TRBV7-9; J gene: TRBJ2-1; clone size: NA; D gene: TRBD2; CDR3 protein: CASGTSGRDEQFF; CDR3 DNA: TGTGCCAGCGGGACTAGCGGGAGAGATGAGCAGTTCTTC
V gene: TRBV5-4; J gene: TRBJ2-3; clone size: NA; D gene: TRBD2; CDR3 protein: CASSSGGGSTDTQYF; CDR3 DNA: TGTGCCAGCAGCTCGGGGGGGGGGAGCACAGATACGCAGTATTTT
V gene: TRBV7-6; J gene: TRBJ2-3; clone size: few; D gene: TRBD1; CDR3 protein: CASSPGTGVFTDTQYF; CDR3 DNA: TGTGCCAGCAGCCCCGGGACAGGGGTATTTACAGATACGCAGTATTTT
V gene: TRBV12-3/TRBV12-4; J gene: TRBJ2-7; clone size: NA; D gene: NA; CDR3 protein: CASSLGSPRSYEQYF; CDR3 DNA: TGTGCCAGCAGTTTAGGCAGTCCGCGCTCCTACGAGCAGTACTTC
V gene: TRBV9; J gene: TRBJ2-1; clone size: NA; D gene: NA; CDR3 protein: CASSANGGTVFEQFF; CDR3 DNA: TGTGCCAGCAGCGCCAATGGTGGAACCGTCTTTGAGCAGTTCTTC
V gene: TRBV20-1; J gene: TRBJ2-3; clone size: few; D gene: TRBD2; CDR3 protein: CSARDAGGSTDTQYF; CDR3 DNA: TGCAGTGCTAGAGACGCGGGAGGGTCCACAGATACGCAGTATTTT
V gene: TRBV12-3/TRBV12-4; J gene: TRBJ2-7; clone size: NA; D gene: NA; CDR3 protein: CASSPKGSSYEQYF; CDR3 DNA: TGTGCCAGCAGTCCTAAGGGGAGCTCCTACGAGCAGTACTTC
V gene: TRBV28; J gene: TRBJ2-3; clone size: many; D gene: TRBD1; CDR3 protein: CASRPGTDSTDTQYF; CDR3 DNA: TGTGCCAGCAGACCCGGGACAGACAGCACAGATACGCAGTATTTT
V gene: TRBV5-1; J gene: TRBJ1-6; clone size: few; D gene: TRBD1; CDR3 protein: CASSLAPQTGDSPLHF; CDR3 DNA: TGCGCCAGCAGCTTGGCCCCCCAGACAGGGGATTCACCCCTCCACTTT
V gene: TRBV5-1; J gene: TRBJ2-5; clone size: few; D gene: NA; CDR3 protein: CASRKQGQETQYF; CDR3 DNA: TGCGCCAGCAGGAAACAGGGCCAAGAGACCCAGTACTTC
V gene: TRBV12-3/TRBV12-4; J gene: TRBJ2-3; clone size: NA; D gene: NA; CDR3 protein: CASSKGTTPRDTQYF; CDR3 DNA: TGTGCCAGCAGCAAGGGGACCACACCCCGTGATACGCAGTATTTT
V gene: TRBV12-3/TRBV12-4; J gene: TRBJ2-1; clone size: NA; D gene: TRBD2; CDR3 protein: CASSLLVGLAGNEQFF; CDR3 DNA: TGTGCCAGCAGTTTACTGGTGGGACTAGCGGGAAATGAGCAGTTCTTC
V gene: TRBV19; J gene: TRBJ2-3; clone size: NA; D gene: TRBD2; CDR3 protein: CASSIGGGWGTDTQYF; CDR3 DNA: TGTGCCAGTAGTATAGGGGGAGGGTGGGGCACAGATACGCAGTATTTT
V gene: TRBV20-1; J gene: TRBJ2-7; clone size: NA; D gene: TRBD1; CDR3 protein: CSANTGGFYEQYF; CDR3 DNA: TGCAGTGCTAACACAGGGGGGTTCTACGAGCAGTACTTC
V gene: TRBV5-1; J gene: TRBJ2-1; clone size: few; D gene: TRBD2; CDR3 protein: CASSLVFGLAGYNEQFF; CDR3 DNA: TGCGCCAGCAGCTTGGTATTCGGACTAGCGGGTTACAATGAGCAGTTCTTC
V gene: TRBV20-1; J gene: TRBJ2-3; clone size: NA; D gene: TRBD1; CDR3 protein: CSARDRDRGFREQYF; CDR3 DNA: TGCAGTGCTAGAGATCGGGACAGGGGATTCAGGGAGCAGTATTTT
V gene: TRBV2; J gene: TRBJ2-1; clone size: NA; D gene: TRBD2; CDR3 protein: CATNLGRLAGGSACNEQFF; CDR3 DNA: TGTGCCACCAATTTAGGGAGACTAGCGGGGGGTTCCGCATGTAATGAGCAGTTCTTC
V gene: TRBV5-1; J gene: TRBJ2-3; clone size: NA; D gene: TRBD1; CDR3 protein: CASSLTDRVTDTQYF; CDR3 DNA: TGCGCCAGCAGCTTGACAGACAGGGTCACAGATACGCAGTATTTT
V gene: TRBV6-5; J gene: TRBJ1-2; clone size: few; D gene: TRBD1; CDR3 protein: CASSYGQGTYGYTF; CDR3 DNA: TGTGCCAGCAGTTACGGACAGGGCACTTATGGCTACACCTTC
V gene: TRBV7-9; J gene: TRBJ2-3; clone size: few; D gene: NA; CDR3 protein: CASSLKANTQYF; CDR3 DNA: TGTGCCAGCAGCTTAAAAGCTAATACGCAGTATTTT
V gene: TRBV2; J gene: TRBJ2-3; clone size: NA; D gene: NA; CDR3 protein: CASSVKLITDTQYF; CDR3 DNA: TGTGCCAGCAGTGTCAAACTAATCACAGATACGCAGTATTTT
V gene: TRBV4-1; J gene: TRBJ1-2; clone size: few; D gene: NA; CDR3 protein: CASSFVRGANGYTF; CDR3 DNA: TGCGCCAGCAGCTTTGTACGGGGGGCGAATGGCTACACCTTC
V gene: TRBV6-2/TRBV6-3; J gene: TRBJ1-2; clone size: NA; D gene: NA; CDR3 protein: CASSYSNGNGYTF; CDR3 DNA: TGTGCCAGCAGTTACTCGAATGGAAATGGCTACACCTTC
V gene: TRBV10-3; J gene: TRBJ2-3; clone size: few; D gene: NA; CDR3 protein: CAISGGPPDTQYF; CDR3 DNA: TGTGCCATCAGTGGGGGACCGCCGGATACGCAGTATTTT
V gene: TRBV6-1; J gene: TRBJ1-5; clone size: few; D gene: TRBD1; CDR3 protein: CASSEMTGDQPQHF; CDR3 DNA: TGTGCCAGCAGTGAGATGACAGGGGATCAGCCCCAGCATTTT
V gene: TRBV3-1; J gene: TRBJ2-1; clone size: few; D gene: TRBD1; CDR3 protein: CASSQVPGQAYNEQFF; CDR3 DNA: TGTGCCAGCAGCCAAGTCCCGGGACAGGCCTACAATGAGCAGTTCTTC
V gene: TRBV5-1; J gene: TRBJ2-4; clone size: NA; D gene: NA; CDR3 protein: CASSLPSQNIQYF; CDR3 DNA: TGCGCCAGCAGCCTGCCATCTCAAAACATTCAGTACTTC
V gene: TRBV5-5; J gene: TRBJ1-4; clone size: many; D gene: NA; CDR3 protein: CASSFGHATNEKLFF; CDR3 DNA: TGTGCCAGCAGCTTTGGCCACGCAACTAATGAAAAACTGTTTTTT
V gene: TRBV29-1; J gene: TRBJ1-2; clone size: few; D gene: NA; CDR3 protein: CSVEAWIGYGYTF; CDR3 DNA: TGCAGCGTTGAAGCGTGGATAGGCTATGGCTACACCTTC
V gene: TRBV15; J gene: TRBJ2-3; clone size: NA; D gene: TRBD2; CDR3 protein: CATSRELAGGTDTQYF; CDR3 DNA: TGTGCCACCAGCAGGGAACTAGCGGGAGGGACAGATACGCAGTATTTT
V gene: TRBV27; J gene: TRBJ2-1; clone size: NA; D gene: TRBD2; CDR3 protein: CASTQGTSWGEQFF; CDR3 DNA: TGTGCCAGCACCCAGGGGACTAGCTGGGGTGAGCAGTTCTTC
V gene: TRBV11-3; J gene: TRBJ2-1; clone size: NA; D gene: TRBD2; CDR3 protein: CASSLPGLVRRNEQFF; CDR3 DNA: TGTGCCAGCAGCTTACCGGGACTAGTAAGAAGAAATGAGCAGTTCTTC
V gene: TRBV7-8; J gene: TRBJ2-3; clone size: NA; D gene: NA; CDR3 protein: CASSLMARDTDTQYF; CDR3 DNA: TGTGCCAGCAGCTTAATGGCGAGAGACACAGATACGCAGTATTTT
V gene: TRBV6-2/TRBV6-3; J gene: TRBJ1-5; clone size: NA; D gene: NA; CDR3 protein: CASSYKRVQPQHF; CDR3 DNA: TGTGCCAGCAGTTACAAAAGGGTTCAGCCCCAGCATTTT
V gene: TRBV7-6; J gene: TRBJ1-1; clone size: NA; D gene: NA; CDR3 protein: CASSLASTGTEAFF; CDR3 DNA: TGTGCCAGCAGCTTAGCGTCAACGGGCACTGAAGCTTTCTTT
V gene: TRBV16; J gene: TRBJ2-1; clone size: few; D gene: NA; CDR3 protein: CASSHGRDIEQFF; CDR3 DNA: TGTGCCAGCAGCCATGGCAGGGATATTGAGCAGTTCTTC
V gene: TRBV7-2; J gene: TRBJ2-1; clone size: NA; D gene: TRBD2; CDR3 protein: CASRRTLAGVKNEQFF; CDR3 DNA: TGTGCCAGCAGACGGACCTTAGCGGGAGTTAAGAATGAGCAGTTCTTC
V gene: TRBV7-2; J gene: TRBJ2-7; clone size: few; D gene: NA; CDR3 protein: CASSLLGQGHEQYF; CDR3 DNA: TGTGCCAGCAGCTTATTAGGGCAGGGACACGAGCAGTACTTC
V gene: TRBV15; J gene: TRBJ2-1; clone size: few; D gene: TRBD2; CDR3 protein: CATSRLPSGGSSYNEQFF; CDR3 DNA: TGTGCCACCAGCAGACTCCCTAGCGGGGGTTCTTCCTACAATGAGCAGTTCTTC
V gene: TRBV11-3; J gene: TRBJ1-1; clone size: NA; D gene: NA; CDR3 protein: CASSSDLNTEAFF; CDR3 DNA: TGTGCCAGCAGCTCGGACTTGAACACTGAAGCTTTCTTT
V gene: TRBV12-3/TRBV12-4; J gene: TRBJ2-7; clone size: NA; D gene: TRBD2; CDR3 protein: CASSSVAGGPIKVSYEQYF; CDR3 DNA: TGTGCCAGCAGTTCCGTAGCGGGAGGGCCAATAAAAGTATCCTACGAGCAGTACTTC
V gene: TRBV20-1; J gene: TRBJ2-5; clone size: few; D gene: TRBD2; CDR3 protein: CSARDPRTSPQETQYF; CDR3 DNA: TGCAGTGCTAGAGATCCTCGGACTAGTCCACAAGAGACCCAGTACTTC
V gene: TRBV11-2; J gene: TRBJ2-5; clone size: few; D gene: TRBD2; CDR3 protein: CASSQGLAGGGTQYF; CDR3 DNA: TGTGCCAGCAGCCAGGGACTAGCGGGGGGAGGGACCCAGTACTTC
V gene: TRBV12-3/TRBV12-4; J gene: TRBJ2-7; clone size: NA; D gene: NA; CDR3 protein: CASSPGRRWGYEQYF; CDR3 DNA: TGTGCCAGCAGCCCTGGGAGGAGATGGGGTTACGAGCAGTACTTC